The next 13 T cell receptor beta chains were all read from a single sample in a study of blood T cell repertoires in COVID-19. Libraries were prepared by immunoSEQ multiplex PCR; TCRdb keeps only in-frame clonotypes and omits some of them. The sample lists 110,000 or so clones; around three quarters were seen once. The source material was peripheral blood. These receptors came from a man aged 70 or older with acute or convalescent COVID-19.

This clone was picked up one time. The chain joins TRBV14 to TRBJ2-3; 8 bases are a match to TRBD1. Germline CDR1 reads SGHDN; CDR2 reads FVKESK. This CDR3 spans 14 amino acids. V lost 6 bases and J lost 3; bases outside the gene matches: 5. The CDR3 loop is CASRSTGETDTQYF. CDR3 nucleotide sequence: TGTGCCAGCAGATCGACAGGGGAAACAGATACGCAGTATTTT. Looking up the rest from reference TRBV14 and TRBJ2-3 gives the full variable domain: EAGVTQFPSHSVIEKGQTVTLRCDPISGHDNLYWYRRVMGKEIKFLLHFVKESKQDESGMPNNRFLAERTGGTYSTLKVQPAELEDSGVYFCASRSTGETDTQYFGPGTRLTVL.

This sequence joins TRBV20-1 and TRBJ1-2, with D hard to call. The V gene's germline CDR1 is DFQATT and CDR2 SNEGSKA (reference sequence). The V gene lost 3 bases and the J gene lost 4 bases, with 6 bases spanning the gap. There are 11 residues in the CDR3. CDR3 bases: TGCAGTGCTAGCTCGTTCTATGGCTACACCTTC. It encodes CSASSFYGYTF.

This clone was observed at least ten times. V is TRBV27 and J is TRBJ2-1; 11 positions match TRBD2. Germline assignment: CDR1 MNHEY and CDR2 SMNVEV (reference sequence). The CDR3 is 15 amino acids. Unmatched junction bases numbered 5, after V lost 5 bases and J lost 5 bases. CDR3 nucleotide sequence: TGTGCCAGCAGTCAGACTAGCGGGATCGACAATGAGCAGTTCTTC. This sequence encodes CASSQTSGIDNEQFF.

The chain links TRBV5-4 to TRBJ1-4; TRBD1 aligns across 7 bases. The CDR3 extends over 14 amino acids. Germline CDR1 reads SGHNT; CDR2 reads YYREEE (reference sequence). Losses at the gene ends were 1 base for V and 5 bases for J; bases not matched to a gene: 2. CDR3 in amino acids: CASSLNRGNEKLFF. The CDR3 bases are TGTGCCAGCAGCTTGAACAGGGGAAATGAAAAACTGTTTTTT.

The chain is built from TRBV5-1 and TRBJ1-1, with a possible D match to TRBD1 (6 bases). The germline gives CDR1 SGHRS, CDR2 YFSETQ. This CDR3 spans 15 amino acids. Trimming removed 2 bases from V and 0 bases from J, with 11 bases in between. The CDR3 sequence: CASSLADRMNTEAFF. The CDR3 DNA follows: TGCGCCAGCAGCTTAGCAGACAGGATGAACACTGAAGCTTTCTTT.

The chain links TRBV19 to TRBJ1-5; 10 bases line up with TRBD1. There are 19 residues in the CDR3. The trim removed 6 bases at V and 6 bases at J, leaving 20 bases unmatched. Germline CDR1 reads LNHDA; CDR2 reads SQIVND (reference sequence). The CDR3 loop reads CASRRDRGTQGWTSQPQHF. CDR3 DNA sequence: TGTGCCAGTAGACGGGACAGGGGAACTCAGGGTTGGACTAGTCAGCCCCAGCATTTT. Full variable domain (missing parts from reference TRBV19 and TRBJ1-5): DGGITQSPKYLFRKEGQNVTLSCEQNLNHDAMYWYRQDPGQGLRLIYYSQIVNDFQKGDIAEGYSVSREKKESFPLTVTSAQKNPTAFYLCASRRDRGTQGWTSQPQHFGDGTRLSIL.

The chain joins TRBV4-3 to TRBJ2-2; 9 bases line up with TRBD2. Germline V gene data show CDR1 as LGHNA and CDR2 as YSLEER. Trimming at V came to 0 bases and at J to 13 bases, leaving 6 bases not matched to a gene. This CDR3 has 14 amino acids. The CDR3 coding sequence is TGCGCCAGCAGCCAAGATCTCGCGGGGGGGCTGCTGTTTTTT. This encodes CASSQDLAGGLLFF.

This clone was seen a single time. V usage is TRBV19 and J usage is TRBJ2-1, with 12 bases fitting TRBD2. Looked up from germline, CDR1 is LNHDA and CDR2 is SQIVND (reference sequence). This CDR3 has 14 residues. The V and J ends lost 7 bases and 7 bases, in that order; junction bases with no gene match: 5. In DNA, the CDR3 is TGTGCCAGTACCCTTGGACTAGCGGGGAATGAGCAGTTCTTC. It codes for CASTLGLAGNEQFF.

This chain connects TRBV7-2 to TRBJ2-7, with 13 bases aligning to TRBD2. The CDR3 loop spans 15 amino acids. The germline CDR1 and CDR2 sequences are SGHTA and FQGNSA. The J segment lost 2 bases and the V segment lost 5 bases, leaving 3 bases of the junction unmatched. CDR3 bases: TGTGCCAGCAGCCTGGGACTAGCGGGAACCTACGAGCAGTACTTC. This sequence encodes CASSLGLAGTYEQYF.

The chain joins TRBV5-1 to TRBJ2-1; D unresolved. Germline-derived CDR1 and CDR2 are SGHRS and YFSETQ. The CDR3 extends over 13 amino acids. V was clipped by 5 bases and J by 9 bases, with 15 bases between them. Written as DNA, the CDR3 is TGCGCCAGCAGTTCTCCTAGGAGAATTGAGCAGTTCTTC. As protein: CASSSPRRIEQFF. The full variable domain, its missing parts supplied by reference TRBV5-1 and TRBJ2-1, is KAGVTQTPRYLIKTRGQQVTLSCSPISGHRSVSWYQQTPGQGLQFLFEYFSETQRNKGNFPGRFSGRQFSNSRSEMNVSTLELGDSALYLCASSSPRRIEQFFGPGTRLTVL.

This clone has a single count. The chain carries TRBV7-2 and TRBJ1-3; D unresolved. The CDR3 runs to 15 residues. The V gene lost 2 bases and the J gene lost 2 bases, with 10 bases spanning the gap. Germline V gives CDR1 SGHTA, CDR2 FQGNSA. CDR3 residues: CASSLIRGTGNTIYF. CDR3 sequence (DNA): TGTGCCAGCAGCTTAATCCGGGGAACTGGAAACACCATATATTTT.

The rearrangement uses TRBV6-5 and TRBJ1-3, with D possibly matching TRBD1 (5 bases). Germline assignment: CDR1 MNHEY and CDR2 SVGAGI. V lost 6 bases and J 0 bases, leaving 9 bases between the germline ends. The CDR3 has 14 residues. The CDR3 DNA reads as TGTGCCAGCAGCTCGGACATCTCTGGAAACACCATATATTTT. This sequence encodes CASSSDISGNTIYF.

The rearrangement links TRBV24-1 to TRBJ2-1; 9 nucleotides agree with TRBD2. Germline loops: CDR1 KGHDR, CDR2 SFDVKD. Trimming removed 4 bases from V and 7 bases from J; junction bases left unmatched: 10. The length of the CDR3 is 16 residues. The CDR3 nucleotides are TGTGCCACCAGTGACAATAGCGGGAGAGCTTGGAATGAGCAGTTCTTC. Its translation: CATSDNSGRAWNEQFF.